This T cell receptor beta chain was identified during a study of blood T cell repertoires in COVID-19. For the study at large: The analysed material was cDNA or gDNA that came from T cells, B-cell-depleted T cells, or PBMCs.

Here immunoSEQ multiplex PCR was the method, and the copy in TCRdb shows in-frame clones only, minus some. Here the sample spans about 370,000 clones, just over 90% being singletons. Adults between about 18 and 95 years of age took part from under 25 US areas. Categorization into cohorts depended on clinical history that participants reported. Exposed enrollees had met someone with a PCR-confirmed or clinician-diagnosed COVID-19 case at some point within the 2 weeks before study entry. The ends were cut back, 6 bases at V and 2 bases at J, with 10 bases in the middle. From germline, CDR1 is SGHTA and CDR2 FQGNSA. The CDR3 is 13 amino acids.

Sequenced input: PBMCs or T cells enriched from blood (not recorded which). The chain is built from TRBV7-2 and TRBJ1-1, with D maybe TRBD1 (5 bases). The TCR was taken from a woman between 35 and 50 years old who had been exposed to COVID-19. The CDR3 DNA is TGTGCCAGCAGATTGACAGTTAACACTGAAGCTTTCTTT. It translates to CASRLTVNTEAFF.